The rows below give T cell receptor beta chains drawn from one sample of a study of T cells in Graves' hyperthyroidism and ophthalmopathy. MiXCR, applied by TCRdb to the multiplex PCR reads, yields one record per CDR3 protein. The sample includes about 37,000 distinct CDR3 sequences, about 50% of them seen just once. Sequencing was carried out using blood. These receptors came from a man between 35 and 55 years old with Graves' ophthalmopathy. Both conserved end residues are part of each CDR3. A D gene is named only where the DNA matches it firmly. Clone size is not always given. Where it is, it says once, few, many or a class for expanded clones.

cdr3_length d_call clone_size j_call v_call cdr3_nt cdr3_aa
12 . many TRBJ2-3 TRBV2 TGTGCCAGCAGTCTACAAACAGATACGCAGTATTTT CASSLQTDTQYF
13 TRBD2 medium-sized TRBJ2-7 TRBV20-1 TGCAGTGCTTACGGGACTACCTCCTACGAGCAGTACTTC CSAYGTTSYEQYF
12 TRBD1 many TRBJ1-5 TRBV6-6 TGTGCCAGCAGTCGACAGGGTCAGCCCCAGCATTTT CASSRQGQPQHF
13 . . TRBJ1-6 TRBV7-6 TGTACCAGCAGCTTGCCGGGGGGAGAGACACAGTACTTT CTSSLPGGETQYF
15 . . TRBJ2-1 TRBV9 TGTGCCAGCAGCGTAGAATACGGGACAAACAATGAGCAGTTCTTC CASSVEYGTNNEQFF
15 TRBD1 . TRBJ1-2 TRBV25-1 TGTGCCAGCAGTGACCGGACAGGAGGGAACTATGGCTACACCTTC CASSDRTGGNYGYTF
13 TRBD1 . TRBJ2-7 TRBV5-6 TGTGCCAGCAGCCCGGGACAGGGTTTCGAGCAGTACTTC CASSPGQGFEQYF
11 . many TRBJ2-2 TRBV28 TGTGCCAGCAGAAGCTACGGGGAGCTGTTTTTT CASRSYGELFF
16 . many TRBJ1-1 TRBV5-4 TGTGCCAGCAGCTTGGCTTTCGGCAACATGAACACTGAAGCTTTCTTT CASSLAFGNMNTEAFF
9 . . TRBJ1-3 TRBV6-4 TGTGCCAGCTATACTACCATATATTTT CASYTTIYF
12 . . TRBJ1-6 TRBV10-3 TGTGCCATGAGAAGCCTGAATTCACCCCTCCACTTT CAMRSLNSPLHF